A single sample gave rise to the 13 T cell receptor beta chains below, sequenced in a study of beta chain features in type 1 diabetes. Expressed TCRB transcripts got sequenced, as all isolated RNA was reverse transcribed. The repertoire was sequenced with immunoSEQ multiplex PCR; TCRdb's copy has only in-frame clones and lacks some. The table lists around 300,000 clones, approximately 10% of them singletons, with 0.015% in the top ten. Sequencing was performed on naive CD4+ T cells from blood. These receptors came from a woman under 40 in good health.

The chain is built from TRBV7-8 and TRBJ2-4, with unresolved D. Trimming shortened V by 5 bases and J by 0 bases, and 14 bases separated the two germline ends. Germline lookup yields CDR1 SGHVS and CDR2 FQNEAQ. This CDR3 comprises 16 residues. The CDR3 region is CASSAREDLAKNIQYF. As DNA, the CDR3 is TGTGCCAGCAGCGCACGTGAGGATCTAGCCAAAAACATTCAGTACTTC.

The chain has TRBV28 and TRBJ2-7; 9 positions agree with TRBD1. V was clipped by 6 bases and J by 3 bases; unmatched bases: 12. CDR3 length: 16 amino acids. Germline-derived CDR1 and CDR2 are MDHEN and SYDVKM. DNA for the CDR3: TGTGCCAGCAGCCCCGTTCCCCAGACAGGGGGCTACGAGCAGTACTTC. Amino acids: CASSPVPQTGGYEQYF.

This clone occurred a few times. The CDR3 is CASSEAGRGTDTQYF. The CDR3 DNA sequence: TGTGCCAGCAGTGAGGCAGGGAGGGGGACAGATACGCAGTATTTT. V and J are TRBV25-1 and TRBJ2-3; possibly TRBD2 for D (7 bases). This CDR3 has 15 residues. Germline V gives CDR1 MGHDK, CDR2 SYGVNS. V was cut by 3 bases and J by 3 bases, with 13 bases left in between.

This clone has a handful of counts. V usage is TRBV18 and J usage is TRBJ2-1; 8 nucleotides align to TRBD1. The germline V gene has CDR1 KGHSH and CDR2 LQKENI. J gave up 1 base and V 6 bases, and 8 bases lay outside the gene matches. The CDR3 spans 16 residues. The CDR3 sequence: CASSPDRGRSYNEQFF. Written as DNA, the CDR3 is TGTGCCAGCTCCCCAGACAGGGGAAGGTCCTACAATGAGCAGTTCTTC.

The CDR3 region has the DNA TGTGCCAGCTCACCTAGCGGGAGCAGCACAGATACGCAGTATTTT. Translation: CASSPSGSSTDTQYF. The chain combines TRBV18 with TRBJ2-3; 9 bases are a match to TRBD2. Germline-derived CDR1 and CDR2 are KGHSH and LQKENI. J was trimmed by 0 bases and V by 3 bases; bases with no gene match: 1. The CDR3 sequence is 15 residues long.

The V call is TRBV4-1, the J call TRBJ2-6, with no clear D. Deletions cut 2 bases from V and 0 bases from J, with 14 bases between. This CDR3 has 18 residues. The V gene's germline CDR1 is MGHRA and CDR2 YSYEKL. Written as DNA, the CDR3 is TGCGCCAGCAGCCAAAATCCTGCCCAGCGCTCTGGGGCCAACGTCCTGACTTTC. This sequence encodes CASSQNPAQRSGANVLTF.

This clone was counted a few times. The chain is built from TRBV9 and TRBJ1-4; 9 nucleotides line up with TRBD1. Losses at the gene ends were 3 bases for V and 3 bases for J; bases not matched to a gene: 3. This CDR3 is 15 amino acids long. Germline-derived CDR1 and CDR2 are SGDLS and YYNGEE. CDR3: CASSAQGAANEKLFF. The CDR3 region has the DNA TGTGCCAGCAGCGCACAGGGGGCTGCTAATGAAAAACTGTTTTTT. Full variable domain (missing parts from reference TRBV9 and TRBJ1-4): DSGVTQTPKHLITATGQRVTLRCSPRSGDLSVYWYQQSLDQGLQFLIQYYNGEERAKGNILERFSAQQFPDLHSELNLSSLELGDSALYFCASSAQGAANEKLFFGSGTQLSVL.

This clone was detected a few times. The J gene is TRBJ2-7, the V gene TRBV4-3, with TRBD1 matching over 9 bases. This CDR3 spans 15 amino acids. V lost 1 base to trimming and J lost 5 bases; unmatched junction nucleotides: 6. Germline CDR1 LGHNA, CDR2 YSLEER. Written as DNA, the CDR3 is TGCGCCAGCAGCCAAGGGGGGACAGGGAGACACGAGCAGTACTTC. Translating it yields CASSQGGTGRHEQYF.

J is TRBJ2-5 and V is TRBV7-2, with D tentatively TRBD2 (7 bases). Germline CDR1 SGHTA, CDR2 FQGNSA. CDR3 size: 13 residues. Trimming removed 3 bases at V and 7 bases at J, with 12 bases between. The CDR3 DNA sequence: TGTGCCAGCAGCTTGCCAGGGGAGGGGACCCAGTACTTC. Its protein product is CASSLPGEGTQYF.

The chain combines TRBV30 with TRBJ2-3, with a weak D call TRBD1 (6 bases). In germline, CDR1 is GTSNPN, CDR2 SVGIG (reference sequence). V lost 8 bases, J lost 0 bases, and 12 bases lay in between. CDR3 length equals 13 residues. The CDR3 region has the DNA TGTGCCGGATCAGGGGACAGCACAGATACGCAGTATTTT. Translation gives CAGSGDSTDTQYF.

In this sample, this clone turned up a few times. The V gene is TRBV11-2, the J gene TRBJ2-5; tentatively, D is TRBD2 (5 bases). Germline V gives CDR1 SGHAT, CDR2 FQNNGV. V lost 4 bases, J lost 7 bases, and 22 bases lay in between. This CDR3 contains 16 residues. The CDR3 spells CASSSSRETGPGTQYF. The CDR3 region has the DNA TGTGCCAGCAGCTCTAGTAGGGAGACCGGGCCAGGGACCCAGTACTTC.

This clone appeared a few times. The chain couples TRBV7-2 to TRBJ2-5, with TRBD2 identical over 7 bases. CDR1 and CDR2 from the germline V gene are SGHTA and FQGNSA. This CDR3 contains 13 residues. Trimming took 5 bases from V and 6 from J; bases not matched to a gene: 6. The CDR3 DNA is TGTGCCAGCAGCGGGGGGGGACGCAAGACCCAGTACTTC. It encodes CASSGGGRKTQYF.

This clone was observed a handful of times. The gene calls are TRBV19 and TRBJ2-5; the match to TRBD2 covers 7 bases. The CDR3 loop spans 13 amino acids. The V and J ends lost 3 bases and 2 bases, in that order; junction bases with no gene match: 0. Germline V lookup: CDR1 LNHDA, CDR2 SQIVND (reference sequence). The CDR3 is CASSMGLQETQYF. The CDR3 DNA is TGTGCCAGTAGTATGGGACTACAAGAGACCCAGTACTTC. Using reference TRBV19 and TRBJ2-5 for the parts outside the CDR3, the full variable domain is DGGITQSPKYLFRKEGQNVTLSCEQNLNHDAMYWYRQDPGQGLRLIYYSQIVNDFQKGDIAEGYSVSREKKESFPLTVTSAQKNPTAFYLCASSMGLQETQYFGPGTRLLVL.